Shown below are 20 T cell receptor beta chains from a single sample sequenced in a study of shared clonotypes between healthy human individuals. Naive CD8 cells were CD45RO-negative, positively selected for CCR7, excluding terminally differentiated effector memory CD45RA+ cells. The assay was immunoSEQ multiplex PCR, and TCRdb's table has in-frame clones only and misses some. The sample carries hundreds of thousands of clones, about 98% recorded once. Sample: naive CD8+ T cells sorted from blood. All receptors derive from a man aged 25-45 years in good health.

The chain carries TRBV6-4 and TRBJ2-1; D perhaps matches TRBD2 (6 bases). This CDR3 is built from 15 residues. V was shortened by 3 bases and J by 8 bases, with 17 bases between the two germline ends. Germline CDR1 reads MRHNA; CDR2 reads SNTAGT. The CDR3 coding sequence is TGTGCCAGCAGTGAAGTGTTTGGAGGGGTCCATGAGCAGTTCTTC. Amino acid sequence: CASSEVFGGVHEQFF.

The genes are TRBV7-2 and TRBJ2-7; D remains ambiguous. The V gene's germline CDR1 is SGHTA and CDR2 FQGNSA. V was trimmed by 5 bases and J by 0 bases, leaving 8 bases between them. There are 13 residues in the CDR3. The CDR3 region has the DNA TGTGCCAGCAGCGGCTATCACTCCTACGAGCAGTACTTC. The encoded protein is CASSGYHSYEQYF.

This chain connects TRBV29-1 to TRBJ2-7; 10 bases fit TRBD2. Germline assignment: CDR1 SQVTM and CDR2 ANQGSEA. The V gene end was trimmed by 1 base and the J gene end by 5 bases; junction bases not matched to a gene: 2. The CDR3 is 13 residues long. CDR3 sequence: CSVEGLAGHEQYF. CDR3 bases: TGCAGCGTTGAAGGACTAGCGGGCCACGAGCAGTACTTC.

The rearrangement joins TRBV5-5 to TRBJ1-1, with no clear D. V dropped 4 bases and J dropped 1 base, with 8 bases sitting between them. Germline V gene lookup returns CDR1 SGHKS and CDR2 YYEKEE (reference sequence). The CDR3 runs to 13 residues. The CDR3 DNA reads as TGTGCCAGCAGCCCTCCACCGAACACTGAAGCTTTCTTT. This codes for CASSPPPNTEAFF.

V is TRBV30 and J is TRBJ2-5; D is perhaps TRBD1 or TRBD2 (6 bases each). Germline values: CDR1 GTSNPN, CDR2 SVGIG (reference sequence). The CDR3 sequence is 13 residues long. V shed 7 bases and J shed 0 bases, with 12 bases lying between them. The CDR3 spells CASEGDYQETQYF. The CDR3, as DNA: TGTGCCTCCGAGGGGGACTACCAAGAGACCCAGTACTTC.

The chain links TRBV27 to TRBJ2-3; 11 nucleotides align to TRBD2. This CDR3 is built from 15 residues. Germline CDR1 MNHEY, CDR2 SMNVEV (reference sequence). V was pared by 3 bases and J by 4 bases, with 3 bases of the junction left unmatched. CDR3 residues: CASSLTSGIPDTQYF. Here the CDR3 DNA reads TGTGCCAGCAGTTTGACTAGCGGGATTCCAGATACGCAGTATTTT.

The table lists this clone with a few counts. This chain connects TRBV6-5 to TRBJ2-7; D not resolved. The length of the CDR3 is 14 residues. The germline CDR1 and CDR2 sequences are MNHEY and SVGAGI. The V end was cut by 3 bases, the J end by 4 bases, with 13 bases between. The CDR3 DNA is TGTGCCAGCAGTTATTCTGGCGACGGATACGAGCAGTACTTC. This translates into CASSYSGDGYEQYF.

The chain employs TRBV25-1 and TRBJ2-3; D is undetermined. Germline values: CDR1 MGHDK, CDR2 SYGVNS. The V end was cut by 7 bases, the J end by 3 bases, with 2 bases between. This CDR3 region has 10 residues. CDR3 DNA: TGTGCCAGCATGACAGATACGCAGTATTTT. It yields the protein CASMTDTQYF.

The V gene is TRBV7-9, the J gene TRBJ2-7; unclear D gene. V lost 5 bases to trimming and J lost 2 bases, with 19 bases between them. Germline V gene lookup returns CDR1 SEHNR and CDR2 FQNEAQ (reference sequence). The CDR3 has 16 residues. The CDR3 nucleotides are TGTGCCAGCAGCCCCCGGCCCCCCCAGGATACCTACGAGCAGTACTTC. Translated: CASSPRPPQDTYEQYF.

This clone was recorded a few times. The chain is built from TRBV7-9 and TRBJ2-2, with D possibly being TRBD2 (5 bases). The CDR3 contains 14 residues. Per the germline V gene, CDR1 is SEHNR and CDR2 is FQNEAQ (reference sequence). With 11 bases removed from V and 1 base from J, the gap between germline ends came to 14 bases. Here the CDR3 DNA reads TGTGCCGCGAGGGCTCCCGGGAACACCGGGGAGCTGTTTTTT. Translated, it gives CAARAPGNTGELFF. Supplemented by reference TRBV7-9 and TRBJ2-2, the full variable domain reads DTGVSQNPRHKITKRGQNVTFRCDPISEHNRLYWYRQTLGQGPEFLTYFQNEAQLEKSRLLSDRFSAERPKGSFSTLEIQRTEQGDSAMYLCAARAPGNTGELFFGEGSRLTVL.

This clone has just one count. The chain employs TRBV5-8 and TRBJ2-7, with D maybe TRBD1 (6 bases). V dropped 3 bases and J dropped 1 base, with 11 bases sitting between them. The CDR3 is 14 amino acids. Germline V lookup: CDR1 SGHTS, CDR2 YDEGEE. CDR3 loop: CASSWTVESYEQYF. CDR3 nucleotides: TGTGCCAGCAGCTGGACAGTGGAATCCTACGAGCAGTACTTC.

This clone was counted once. The chain uses TRBV7-8 and TRBJ2-7; TRBD1 agrees at 9 bases. The CDR3 loop spans 16 amino acids. Trimming took 1 base from V and 2 from J; bases not matched to a gene: 6. Germline V gene data show CDR1 as SGHVS and CDR2 as FQNEAQ. As DNA, the CDR3 is TGTGCCAGCAGCTTAGTAGGGACAGGGTTTCCCTACGAGCAGTACTTC. It codes for CASSLVGTGFPYEQYF.

The chain employs TRBV7-9 and TRBJ2-1; D is perhaps TRBD1 (6 bases). Trimming pared 5 bases from V and 0 bases from J, leaving 14 bases between. Germline V lookup: CDR1 SEHNR, CDR2 FQNEAQ (reference sequence). This CDR3 has 16 residues. Here the CDR3 reads CASSLRQEYSYNEQFF. In nucleotides, the CDR3 is TGTGCCAGCAGCCTGCGACAGGAATACTCCTACAATGAGCAGTTCTTC.

The chain has TRBV4-1 and TRBJ2-7; D is possibly TRBD2 (5 bases). V lost 5 bases and J 3 bases, leaving 11 bases between the germline ends. CDR1 is MGHRA, CDR2 YSYEKL, per germline. The CDR3 covers 13 residues. CDR3 DNA sequence: TGCGCCAGCAGCATTGTCGGGGACTACGAGCAGTACTTC. It yields the protein CASSIVGDYEQYF.

The rearrangement joins TRBV7-9 to TRBJ2-2, with 8 bases lining up with TRBD2. The length of the CDR3 is 16 residues. Germline assignment: CDR1 SEHNR and CDR2 FQNEAQ (reference sequence). The V gene end was trimmed by 5 bases and the J gene end by 2 bases; junction bases not matched to a gene: 7. CDR3 residues: CASSGGSGSNTGELFF. CDR3 sequence (DNA): TGTGCCAGCAGCGGGGGAAGCGGGAGCAACACCGGGGAGCTGTTTTTT.

V and J are TRBV29-1 and TRBJ2-7; D is uncertain. The germline gives CDR1 SQVTM, CDR2 ANQGSEA. V was trimmed by 0 bases and J by 4 bases, leaving 4 bases between them. The CDR3 is made up of 11 amino acids. The DNA of the CDR3 is TGCAGCGTTGAAGAGGAATACGAGCAGTACTTC. It encodes CSVEEEYEQYF.

The chain joins TRBV5-4 to TRBJ2-7; 8 bases line up with TRBD1. There are 16 residues in the CDR3. Germline V gene sequence: CDR1 SGHNT, CDR2 YYREEE (reference sequence). After removal of 4 bases from V and 5 bases from J, the junction contained 14 bases not matched to a gene. Here the CDR3 reads CASSLTQGAVFDEQYF. The CDR3 nucleotides are TGTGCCAGCAGCCTCACCCAGGGGGCGGTGTTCGACGAGCAGTACTTC.

The J gene is TRBJ1-1, the V gene TRBV11-2; the D gene is possibly TRBD1 (5 bases). Germline-derived CDR1 and CDR2 are SGHAT and FQNNGV. The V end lost 9 bases, the J end lost 2 bases, and 19 bases lay between the germline ends. The CDR3 sequence is 15 residues long. The CDR3 loop reads CASPPREGSNTEAFF. CDR3 sequence (DNA): TGTGCCAGTCCCCCCAGGGAGGGATCCAACACTGAAGCTTTCTTT.

The chain has TRBV14 and TRBJ2-4; 7 positions match TRBD1. After removal of 1 base from V and 9 bases from J, the junction contained 12 bases not matched to a gene. The CDR3 runs to 16 residues. Germline-derived CDR1 and CDR2 are SGHDN and FVKESK. The CDR3 sequence is CASSQGTTGESGIQYF. As DNA, the CDR3 is TGTGCCAGCAGCCAAGGTACTACAGGGGAAAGTGGCATTCAGTACTTC.

This chain links TRBV5-1 with TRBJ2-4, with a possible D match to TRBD1 (5 bases). CDR3 size: 15 residues. V was clipped by 5 bases and J by 5 bases, with 17 bases between them. Germline V gene lookup returns CDR1 SGHRS and CDR2 YFSETQ. CDR3 region: CASRSELIGENIQYF. The CDR3 DNA reads TGCGCCAGCAGATCAGAGCTTATAGGGGAAAACATTCAGTACTTC.